Each of the 28 T cell receptor beta chains below was sequenced from the same sample in a study of cytomegalovirus exposure and HLA in healthy donors (TCRdb year 2017). Library prep was done by the immunoSEQ multiplex PCR assay. For the multiplex PCR, a mixture combining 60 forward primers for TCR Vbeta segments and 13 reverse primers for TCR Jbeta segments was used. TCRdb re-hosts the immuneACCESS table, in-frame sequences only. Its copies lack some clones; in the studies checked, an unresolved V gene accounts for under half of them, and the cause for the rest is not known. The sample table lists some 200,000 clones, just under 85% of them with a count of one. The ten largest clones capture 0.58% of the sample. Source material: PBMCs. The receptors originated from a woman aged 40 to 50 in good health and CMV-seronegative.

The chain is built from TRBV7-2 and TRBJ1-2, with a tentative D call TRBD1 (5 bases). The germline V and J ends were trimmed by 5 bases and 10 bases, with 17 bases remaining between them. The CDR3 has 13 amino acids. The germline gives CDR1 SGHTA, CDR2 FQGNSA. Here the CDR3 DNA reads TGTGCCAGCAGCCCGCAGACAGTTTCAACCTACACCTTC. Translating gives CASSPQTVSTYTF.

The rearrangement joins TRBV5-1 to TRBJ2-1, with 16 positions matching TRBD2. V trimming: 4 bases; J trimming: 7 bases; junction bases outside the gene matches: 8. Germline CDR1 reads SGHRS; CDR2 reads YFSETQ. This CDR3 has 17 residues. The CDR3 here is CASSRGTSGGAWNEQFF. The CDR3 DNA follows: TGCGCCAGCAGCAGAGGGACTAGCGGGGGGGCCTGGAATGAGCAGTTCTTC.

The rearrangement joins TRBV19 to TRBJ1-2, with D possibly being TRBD1 (6 bases). Per germline, CDR1 LNHDA and CDR2 SQIVND (reference sequence). The CDR3 loop spans 15 amino acids. The V gene lost 5 bases and the J gene lost 6 bases, with 19 bases spanning the gap. CDR3 residues: CASSPRDIFKDGYTF. Here the CDR3 DNA reads TGTGCCAGTAGTCCACGGGACATTTTTAAGGATGGCTACACCTTC. Combining the CDR3 with reference TRBV19 and TRBJ1-2 gives the whole variable domain DGGITQSPKYLFRKEGQNVTLSCEQNLNHDAMYWYRQDPGQGLRLIYYSQIVNDFQKGDIAEGYSVSREKKESFPLTVTSAQKNPTAFYLCASSPRDIFKDGYTFGSGTRLTVV.

The gene calls are TRBV15 and TRBJ2-2; 12 nucleotides line up with TRBD1. With 4 bases clipped from V and 3 bases from J, the junction kept 6 bases outside the gene matches. CDR3 size: 17 residues. The germline V gene has CDR1 LNHNV and CDR2 YYDKDF (reference sequence). The DNA of the CDR3 is TGTGCCACCAGCACGGGACAGGGGGCGATATACACCGGGGAGCTGTTTTTT. Translating gives CATSTGQGAIYTGELFF.

This chain uses TRBV6-5 with TRBJ1-2, with D perhaps matching TRBD1 (6 bases). Germline CDR1 MNHEY, CDR2 SVGAGI. Trimming pared 8 bases from V and 6 bases from J, leaving 16 bases between. There are 13 residues in the CDR3. CDR3 amino acids: CASRIQGSNGYTF. CDR3 nucleotides: TGTGCCAGCCGAATACAGGGATCGAATGGCTACACCTTC.

This clone was observed a handful of times. The chain recombines TRBV5-1 with TRBJ1-1; a weak D match, TRBD1 (5 bases). The CDR3 covers 16 residues. CDR1 is SGHRS, CDR2 YFSETQ, per germline. V lost 0 bases, J lost 0 bases, and 12 bases lay in between. This CDR3 is CASSLVAGRMNTEAFF. DNA of the CDR3: TGCGCCAGCAGCTTGGTCGCAGGGCGTATGAACACTGAAGCTTTCTTT. Full variable domain (outside the CDR3, taken from reference TRBV5-1 and TRBJ1-1): KAGVTQTPRYLIKTRGQQVTLSCSPISGHRSVSWYQQTPGQGLQFLFEYFSETQRNKGNFPGRFSGRQFSNSRSEMNVSTLELGDSALYLCASSLVAGRMNTEAFFGQGTRLTVV.

This clone was found once. This chain connects TRBV19 to TRBJ2-5, with D perhaps TRBD1 (6 bases). Germline CDR1 is LNHDA and CDR2 is SQIVND (reference sequence). The V end was cut by 4 bases, the J end by 5 bases, with 17 bases between. The CDR3 spans 15 residues. The CDR3 coding sequence is TGTGCCAGTAGTACCGGGACAAGAGGATTGGAGACCCAGTACTTC. It specifies CASSTGTRGLETQYF.

The chain uses TRBV30 and TRBJ1-4, with 10 nucleotides matching TRBD1. Germline CDR1 is GTSNPN and CDR2 is SVGIG (reference sequence). The CDR3 contains 13 residues. The V and J ends lost 5 bases and 4 bases, in that order; junction bases with no gene match: 1. CDR3 DNA sequence: TGTGCCTGGGGGACAGGGGTTAATGAAAAACTGTTTTTT. Translated, it gives CAWGTGVNEKLFF.

The chain is built from TRBV23-1 and TRBJ2-5; 7 bases align to TRBD1. TRBV23-1 is an ORF, and what it does is uncertain. Trimming cost V 7 bases and J 4 bases; bases outside gene matches: 3. The CDR3 runs to 12 residues. This CDR3 reads CASTRQGETQYF. CDR3 nucleotides: TGCGCCAGCACTCGACAGGGAGAGACCCAGTACTTC.

V usage is TRBV5-1 and J usage is TRBJ2-2; D is ambiguous. Germline lookup yields CDR1 SGHRS and CDR2 YFSETQ. V was clipped by 5 bases and J by 7 bases, with 6 bases between them. The CDR3 totals 11 residues. The CDR3 DNA sequence: TGCGCCAGCAGTTCCATCGGGGAGCTGTTTTTT. This encodes CASSSIGELFF.

The CDR3 sequence: CASSSPSGGAGNEQFF. DNA of the CDR3: TGTGCCAGCAGCAGTCCTAGCGGGGGGGCCGGAAATGAGCAGTTCTTC. This chain connects TRBV7-3 to TRBJ2-1; TRBD2 matches 12 bases. Trimming took 5 bases from V and 7 from J; bases not matched to a gene: 9. This CDR3 has 16 amino acids. The V gene's germline CDR1 is SGHTA and CDR2 FQGTGA.

The rearrangement links TRBV4-3 to TRBJ2-1; 10 bases are shared with TRBD2. Unmatched junction bases numbered 4, after V lost 1 base and J lost 1 base. This CDR3 is 17 amino acids long. Germline CDR1 reads LGHNA; CDR2 reads YSLEER. The CDR3 coding sequence is TGCGCCAGCAGCCAAGCAGTAGCGGGGGGATCCTACAATGAGCAGTTCTTC. Its translation is CASSQAVAGGSYNEQFF.

The chain joins TRBV7-2 to TRBJ2-2, with 7 bases identical to TRBD1. The J segment lost 5 bases and the V segment lost 5 bases, leaving 11 bases of the junction unmatched. The CDR3 totals 16 residues. The germline CDR1 and CDR2 sequences are SGHTA and FQGNSA. The CDR3 loop reads CASSQGAGGNTGELFF. The CDR3 DNA follows: TGTGCCAGCAGCCAAGGGGCAGGGGGTAATACCGGGGAGCTGTTTTTT.

This chain joins TRBV25-1 and TRBJ2-3, with TRBD1 matching over 8 bases. Trimming removed 3 bases from V and 5 bases from J; junction bases left unmatched: 13. CDR1 and CDR2 from the germline V gene are MGHDK and SYGVNS. The length of the CDR3 is 17 residues. DNA for the CDR3: TGTGCCAGCAGTGAGTCAGGCGGGACAGGTCCGGTAGATACGCAGTATTTT. Translated, it gives CASSESGGTGPVDTQYF.

This clone was counted only a few times. J is TRBJ2-7 and V is TRBV6-1, with D hard to call. The CDR3 loop spans 14 amino acids. Germline assignment: CDR1 MNHNS and CDR2 SASEGT. The germline V and J ends were trimmed by 2 bases and 2 bases, with 10 bases remaining between them. CDR3 region: CASSERQDTYEQYF. DNA of the CDR3: TGTGCCAGCAGTGAACGTCAGGATACCTACGAGCAGTACTTC.

V is TRBV7-8 and J is TRBJ1-2, with 12 bases identical to TRBD1. The CDR3 runs 16 residues. V lost 5 bases, J lost 8 bases, and 12 bases stayed unmatched. From germline, CDR1 is SGHVS and CDR2 FQNEAQ. CDR3 region: CASSPRSTGTGGGYTF. The CDR3 region has the DNA TGTGCCAGCAGCCCTCGCTCCACCGGGACAGGGGGCGGCTACACCTTC. Supplemented by reference TRBV7-8 and TRBJ1-2, the full variable domain reads GAGVSQSPRYKVAKRGQDVALRCDPISGHVSLFWYQQALGQGPEFLTYFQNEAQLDKSGLPSDRFFAERPEGSVSTLKIQRTQQEDSAVYLCASSPRSTGTGGGYTFGSGTRLTVV.

V and J are TRBV6-4 and TRBJ1-5; D is ambiguous. V was pared by 0 bases and J by 0 bases, with 18 bases between. CDR1 is MRHNA, CDR2 SNTAGT, per germline. The CDR3 spans 19 residues. Here the CDR3 DNA reads TGTGCCAGCAGTGACTCGAGTCAGCGGGCCAAAGGTAGCAATCAGCCCCAGCATTTT. Translation gives CASSDSSQRAKGSNQPQHF.

The chain recombines TRBV6-1 with TRBJ2-3; 8 bases match TRBD2. The CDR3 contains 16 residues. In germline, CDR1 is MNHNS, CDR2 SASEGT. V was pared by 1 base and J by 1 base, with 4 bases of the junction left unmatched. DNA of the CDR3: TGTGCCAGCAGTGAAGTGCGGGGGGCCCGCACAGATACGCAGTATTTT. Protein: CASSEVRGARTDTQYF.

V is TRBV2 and J is TRBJ2-5; 7 positions agree with TRBD2. This CDR3 comprises 15 residues. The V segment lost 6 bases and the J segment 5 bases; nucleotides outside the gene matches: 12. CDR1 and CDR2 (germline): SNHLY, FYNNEI. CDR3: CASSRSAGVGETQYF. CDR3 in DNA: TGTGCCAGCAGCCGGTCGGCGGGGGTGGGGGAGACCCAGTACTTC.

This chain links TRBV19 with TRBJ1-5; 10 positions agree with TRBD1. Germline assignment: CDR1 LNHDA and CDR2 SQIVND (reference sequence). The CDR3 totals 16 residues. Unmatched junction bases numbered 6, after V lost 7 bases and J lost 0 bases. CDR3 DNA: TGTGCCAGTACCTCCTGGGACAGGGGTAGCAATCAGCCCCAGCATTTT. Its protein product is CASTSWDRGSNQPQHF.

The V and J genes are TRBV5-1 and TRBJ2-1, with TRBD1 matching 7 bases. The junction had 6 bases not matched to a gene; V was cut back by 4 bases and J by 5 bases. Per germline, CDR1 SGHRS and CDR2 YFSETQ. The CDR3 contains 14 residues. The CDR3: CASSPDRVDNEQFF. The CDR3 DNA sequence: TGCGCCAGCAGCCCTGACAGGGTGGACAATGAGCAGTTCTTC.

For this clone: The sample carries other DNA sequences with the same CDR3. The J gene is TRBJ2-5, the V gene TRBV29-1; possible D gene TRBD1, 5 bases. V was shortened by 0 bases and J by 1 base, with 24 bases between the two germline ends. CDR3 length equals 19 residues. CDR1 and CDR2 (germline): SQVTM, ANQGSEA. CDR3 sequence reads: CSVEDPKISTAGSQETQYF. Written as DNA, the CDR3 is TGCAGCGTTGAAGATCCCAAAATCTCTACGGCAGGGTCCCAAGAGACCCAGTACTTC.

The chain has TRBV27 and TRBJ1-3; D is ambiguous. Germline loops: CDR1 MNHEY, CDR2 SMNVEV (reference sequence). V shed 4 bases and J shed 2 bases, with 15 bases lying between them. This CDR3 has 16 residues. In nucleotides, the CDR3 is TGTGCCAGCAGTTCAACCCCCCCGGGGACTGGAAACACCATATATTTT. Amino acid sequence: CASSSTPPGTGNTIYF.

This clone was recorded a few times. Other DNA sequences in this sample translate to the same CDR3. The chain has TRBV19 and TRBJ2-1, with TRBD1 matching 8 bases. This CDR3 contains 12 residues. V gave up 9 bases and J gave up 4 bases; unmatched junction bases: 2. Looked up from germline, CDR1 is LNHDA and CDR2 is SQIVND (reference sequence). CDR3 protein: CASGDRYNEQFF. The DNA of the CDR3 is TGTGCCAGCGGGGACAGGTACAATGAGCAGTTCTTC.

This clone was detected once. The chain couples TRBV9 to TRBJ1-4; 10 nucleotides align to TRBD1. The J segment lost 8 bases and the V segment lost 0 bases, leaving 4 bases of the junction unmatched. This CDR3 region has 15 residues. The germline CDR1 and CDR2 sequences are SGDLS and YYNGEE. This chain's CDR3 is CASSVGTGGNEKLFF. The CDR3 DNA sequence: TGTGCCAGCAGCGTAGGGACAGGGGGAAACGAAAAACTGTTTTTT. The whole variable domain, remainder taken from reference TRBV9 and TRBJ1-4, is DSGVTQTPKHLITATGQRVTLRCSPRSGDLSVYWYQQSLDQGLQFLIQYYNGEERAKGNILERFSAQQFPDLHSELNLSSLELGDSALYFCASSVGTGGNEKLFFGSGTQLSVL.

The chain couples TRBV4-2 to TRBJ1-3, with TRBD1 as a possible D gene (5 bases). This CDR3 comprises 18 residues. Trimming removed 1 base from V and 0 bases from J, with 16 bases in between. In germline, CDR1 is LGHNA, CDR2 YNFKEQ. In DNA, the CDR3 is TGTGCCAGCAGCCAAGGAGCCGTGGGAGGACACTCTGGAAACACCATATATTTT. Translating gives CASSQGAVGGHSGNTIYF.

This sequence joins TRBV6-5 and TRBJ2-7; a possible D gene is TRBD1 (6 bases). CDR3 length: 15 residues. Germline V gene lookup returns CDR1 MNHEY and CDR2 SVGAGI. Trimming stripped 6 bases from V and 6 bases from J, with 21 bases between. CDR3 loop: CASRQGPTSLCEQYF. For the CDR3, the DNA is TGTGCCAGCAGGCAGGGGCCAACCTCCCTTTGCGAGCAGTACTTC.

This clone was counted a few times. This chain joins TRBV6-6 and TRBJ1-1, with D uncertain. The germline gives CDR1 MNHNY, CDR2 SVGAGI (reference sequence). V lost 7 bases to trimming and J lost 1 base, with 13 bases between them. The CDR3 runs 14 residues. CDR3 loop: CASTWAPRNTEAFF. For the CDR3, the DNA is TGTGCCAGCACTTGGGCCCCGAGGAACACTGAAGCTTTCTTT.